Each of the 27 T cell receptor beta chains below was sequenced from the same sample in a study of response to subunit inactivated influenza vaccine. TCRdb recomputed calls from the RT-PCR reads with MiXCR, one row per CDR3 protein. The sample includes more than 450,000 distinct CDR3 sequences, about 11% seen only once; the top ten take approximately 10%. These data also formed part of another study, on T cells expressing NK-cell markers. As that report states: The TCR beta cDNA came from 5'RACE template switching with UMIs.

Source: PBMCs from blood, taken on the day of vaccination. These receptor sequences come from a man aged 50 to 60 who received an inactivated influenza vaccine.

This clonotype was seen repeatedly, ten times or more. Here the CDR3 reads CASSQAAEPDTQYF. The CDR3 DNA sequence: TGTGCCAGCAGCCAAGCAGCGGAACCAGATACGCAGTATTTT. V gene TRBV4-2 combines with J gene TRBJ2-3; the D gene is possibly TRBD2 (5 bases). CDR3 length: 14 amino acids. The germline CDR1 and CDR2 sequences are LGHNA and YNFKEQ. V dropped 1 base and J dropped 4 bases, with 9 bases sitting between them.

This clonotype was seen a few times. The chain joins TRBV7-9 to TRBJ2-1; 8 bases fit TRBD2. Losses at the gene ends were 0 bases for V and 10 bases for J; bases not matched to a gene: 5. CDR1 and CDR2 from the germline V gene are SEHNR and FQNEAQ (reference sequence). This CDR3 region has 14 residues. The CDR3 nucleotides are TGTGCCAGCAGCTTAGCCAGCGGGAGCCCCGAGCAGTTCTTC. This encodes CASSLASGSPEQFF.

The chain recombines TRBV7-8 with TRBJ2-7, with D maybe TRBD2 (6 bases). Deletions cut 3 bases from V and 5 bases from J, with 14 bases between. In germline, CDR1 is SGHVS, CDR2 FQNEAQ. There are 14 residues in the CDR3. The CDR3 loop reads CASSLAGINHEQYF. CDR3 DNA: TGTGCCAGCAGCTTGGCGGGAATCAACCACGAGCAGTACTTC.

Only a few counts were recorded for this clonotype. The chain's CDR3 is CASSPLTGTSTDTQYF. In DNA, the CDR3 is TGTGCCAGCAGCCCGTTGACAGGGACTAGCACAGATACGCAGTATTTT. This sequence joins TRBV3-1 and TRBJ2-3; TRBD1 might be the D (7 bases). Germline CDR1 is LGHDT and CDR2 is YNNKEL (reference sequence). This CDR3 comprises 16 residues. Trimming removed 4 bases at V and 0 bases at J, with 14 bases between.

This sequence joins TRBV20-1 and TRBJ2-7; 7 nucleotides line up with TRBD1. The V gene end was trimmed by 5 bases and the J gene end by 3 bases; junction bases not matched to a gene: 10. The CDR3 spans 14 residues. CDR1 is DFQATT, CDR2 SNEGSKA, per germline (reference sequence). The CDR3 is CSAGFPGQSYEQYF. Here the CDR3 DNA reads TGCAGTGCTGGTTTTCCGGGACAGAGCTACGAGCAGTACTTC.

This chain joins TRBV15 and TRBJ1-1; D gene uncertain. The V end was cut by 0 bases, the J end by 1 base, with 6 bases between. Germline V lookup: CDR1 LNHNV, CDR2 YYDKDF (reference sequence). This CDR3 spans 14 amino acids. The CDR3 bases are TGTGCCACCAGCAGAGAGGGCCGGAACACTGAAGCTTTCTTT. Translation: CATSREGRNTEAFF.

This clonotype was detected many times. The chain employs TRBV5-1 and TRBJ2-5; TRBD2 might be the D (6 bases). The germline V gene has CDR1 SGHRS and CDR2 YFSETQ. The CDR3 totals 16 residues. V was shortened by 0 bases and J by 4 bases, with 16 bases between the two germline ends. The CDR3 DNA follows: TGCGCCAGCAGCTTGGGAGTCGCGGGGATCGGAGAGACCCAGTACTTC. This codes for CASSLGVAGIGETQYF.

This clonotype was found a few times. This chain uses TRBV5-1 with TRBJ2-2; TRBD1 is a possible D gene (5 bases). The CDR3 loop spans 14 amino acids. Between the trimmed V and J ends, which lost 4 bases and 7 bases, there was a span of 14 bases. Germline CDR1 is SGHRS and CDR2 is YFSETQ. The chain's CDR3 is CASSLQGSSGELFF. CDR3 bases: TGCGCCAGCAGCCTCCAGGGTTCGAGCGGGGAGCTGTTTTTT.

This clonotype was found a few times. The J gene is TRBJ2-1, the V gene TRBV5-5; D might be TRBD1 (6 bases). V shed 1 base and J shed 2 bases, with 10 bases lying between them. CDR3 length: 15 amino acids. CDR1 and CDR2 from the germline V gene are SGHKS and YYEKEE (reference sequence). In DNA, the CDR3 is TGTGCCAGCAGCTTGCTGACAGGTGCCTACAATGAGCAGTTCTTC. This encodes CASSLLTGAYNEQFF.

This clonotype has more than one count but fewer than ten. The gene calls are TRBV29-1 and TRBJ1-1; no definite D call. The germline CDR1 and CDR2 sequences are SQVTM and ANQGSEA. The V gene lost 5 bases and the J gene lost 1 base, with 11 bases spanning the gap. The CDR3 contains 13 residues. CDR3 in amino acids: CSVFFGANTEAFF. CDR3 coding DNA: TGCAGCGTTTTCTTCGGCGCGAACACTGAAGCTTTCTTT.

This clonotype was seen a handful of times. The chain employs TRBV20-1 and TRBJ1-1; no clear D. This CDR3 has 14 residues. The germline V gene encodes CDR1 DFQATT and CDR2 SNEGSKA (reference sequence). The V end was cut by 3 bases, the J end by 0 bases, with 11 bases between. DNA for the CDR3: TGCAGTGCTAGTCTCAGCCCCATGAACACTGAAGCTTTCTTT. It translates to CSASLSPMNTEAFF.

Only a few counts were recorded for this clonotype. The rearrangement links TRBV20-1 to TRBJ1-3; perhaps TRBD1 as D (5 bases). With 6 bases removed from V and 1 base from J, the gap between germline ends came to 16 bases. Germline V gene sequence: CDR1 DFQATT, CDR2 SNEGSKA (reference sequence). The CDR3 spans 15 residues. The CDR3 protein is CSAVGGMVSGNTIYF. The DNA for the CDR3 is TGCAGTGCGGTGGGGGGAATGGTTTCTGGAAACACCATATATTTT.

This clonotype was counted a few times. This rearrangement joins TRBV9 to TRBJ2-7, with a weak D call TRBD1 (6 bases). Germline CDR1 and CDR2: SGDLS and YYNGEE. Trimming removed 2 bases from V and 1 base from J, with 10 bases in between. This CDR3 region has 14 residues. The CDR3 DNA reads as TGTGCCAGCAGCGTCGGACAGATATCCTACGAGCAGTACTTC. Protein sequence: CASSVGQISYEQYF.

The J gene is TRBJ2-1, the V gene TRBV20-1; D is uncertain. The V and J ends lost 0 bases and 1 base respectively, with 13 bases between them. In germline, CDR1 is DFQATT, CDR2 SNEGSKA (reference sequence). The CDR3 runs 16 residues. CDR3 bases: TGCAGTGCTAGAGATCCGTCTGGCGATTCCTACAATGAGCAGTTCTTC. It translates to CSARDPSGDSYNEQFF.

The V call is TRBV27, the J call TRBJ2-6; D gene unclear. The V end was cut by 1 base, the J end by 0 bases, with 10 bases between. The CDR3 totals 17 residues. Per the germline V gene, CDR1 is MNHEY and CDR2 is SMNVEV (reference sequence). The CDR3 bases are TGTGCCAGCAGTTTATTAGGTAGGATCTCTGGGGCCAACGTCCTGACTTTC. Its translation: CASSLLGRISGANVLTF.

In its sample, this clonotype was seen a few times. V usage is TRBV11-2 and J usage is TRBJ2-1; D tentatively reads TRBD1 or TRBD2 (6 bases each). Germline CDR1 SGHAT, CDR2 FQNNGV. The CDR3 runs 15 residues. The V and J ends lost 2 bases and 4 bases respectively, with 12 bases between them. The CDR3 region is CASSLKGGTYNEQFF. Here the CDR3 DNA reads TGTGCCAGCAGCTTAAAGGGGGGCACATACAATGAGCAGTTCTTC.

The genes are TRBV7-9 and TRBJ2-5; weak D call: TRBD2 (6 bases). The CDR3 is 14 residues long. The germline V gene encodes CDR1 SEHNR and CDR2 FQNEAQ (reference sequence). V lost 1 base and J 10 bases, leaving 16 bases between the germline ends. DNA of the CDR3: TGTGCCAGCAGCTTAGACGGAACGGGGGTTGTCCAGTACTTC. Translating gives CASSLDGTGVVQYF.

This clonotype was seen a handful of times. The chain combines TRBV21-1 with TRBJ2-7; no check of the table's D call, TRBD1, against the DNA was made. TRBV21-1 counts as a pseudogene. The CDR3 sequence is 19 residues long. CDR3 residues: CASSKFRTGGGAGVYEQYF. DNA of the CDR3: TGTGCCAGCAGCAAATTTCGGACAGGAGGAGGAGCGGGAGTCTACGAGCAGTACTTC.

This clonotype was counted many times. This sequence joins TRBV20-1 and TRBJ1-5, with 7 bases that match TRBD1. This CDR3 comprises 18 residues. CDR1 is DFQATT and CDR2 is SNEGSKA in the germline V gene (reference sequence). V was clipped by 0 bases and J by 1 base; unmatched bases: 12. DNA for the CDR3: TGCAGTGCTAGAGACCCCCTCCGGGACAGCCTGAGCAATCAGCCCCAGCATTTT. Its translation is CSARDPLRDSLSNQPQHF.

This clonotype was counted a few times. The J gene is TRBJ2-7, the V gene TRBV27; 9 bases are a match to TRBD1. Trimming took 0 bases from V and 5 from J; bases not matched to a gene: 5. The CDR3 length is 15 residues. The germline V gene has CDR1 MNHEY and CDR2 SMNVEV (reference sequence). This CDR3 reads CASSLSTGGWDEQYF. The CDR3 nucleotides read TGTGCCAGCAGTTTATCAACAGGGGGCTGGGACGAGCAGTACTTC.

The sample holds many counts of this clonotype. The chain is built from TRBV11-2 and TRBJ2-2; no clear D. The CDR3 is 15 amino acids. Germline V CDR1 and CDR2: SGHAT, FQNNGV. The V and J ends lost 3 bases and 2 bases respectively, with 10 bases between them. CDR3 nucleotides: TGTGCCAGCAGCTTTTTAAAGGGAAACACCGGGGAGCTGTTTTTT. Its translation: CASSFLKGNTGELFF.

This clonotype was observed a few times. The CDR3 reads CASSLAIGANTDTQYF. The CDR3 coding sequence is TGTGCCAGCAGCTTAGCCATAGGGGCCAACACAGATACGCAGTATTTT. V is TRBV7-2 and J is TRBJ2-3; D is perhaps TRBD1 (5 bases). The CDR3 sequence is 16 residues long. V gave up 0 bases and J gave up 2 bases, with 12 bases separating them. Germline V lookup: CDR1 SGHTA, CDR2 FQGNSA.

This clonotype was counted between two and nine times. The rearrangement joins TRBV9 to TRBJ2-6; 12 bases agree with TRBD1. Germline V gene data show CDR1 as SGDLS and CDR2 as YYNGEE. With V trimmed by 1 base and J by 3 bases, 8 bases remained unmatched. This CDR3 has 19 residues. CDR3 DNA: TGTGCCAGCAGCGTATCCCCGGGACAGGGGGCAGGTGGGGCCAACGTCCTGACTTTC. Its protein product is CASSVSPGQGAGGANVLTF.

In its sample, this clonotype was seen a few times. The V gene is TRBV28, the J gene TRBJ1-2, with 8 bases matching TRBD1. The CDR3 extends over 15 amino acids. Germline CDR1 MDHEN, CDR2 SYDVKM. Germline trimming cut 5 bases from V and 0 bases from J; bases unmatched to any gene: 5. This CDR3 is CASSMRDRPNYGYTF. The CDR3 DNA reads as TGTGCCAGCAGTATGAGGGACAGGCCTAACTATGGCTACACCTTC.

V and J are TRBV11-2 and TRBJ1-1; tentative D call: TRBD1 (5 bases). Germline assignment: CDR1 SGHAT and CDR2 FQNNGV. Trimming took off 0 bases at V and 5 bases at J, with 13 bases between the two ends. The CDR3 sequence is 15 residues long. CDR3 bases: TGTGCCAGCAGCTTAGAGGGGGGGACCCCAACTGAAGCTTTCTTT. It translates to CASSLEGGTPTEAFF.

This clonotype has only a few counts. V usage is TRBV7-2 and J usage is TRBJ1-2; 8 bases line up with TRBD1. CDR1 is SGHTA and CDR2 is FQGNSA in the germline V gene. Trimming at V came to 5 bases and at J to 1 base, leaving 3 bases not matched to a gene. The CDR3 contains 14 residues. In nucleotides, the CDR3 is TGTGCCAGCAGCGAGGACAGGGTTAACTATGGCTACACCTTC. Translating it yields CASSEDRVNYGYTF.

This clonotype turned up a few times. The chain links TRBV20-1 to TRBJ1-2; 7 positions match TRBD1. Germline trimming cut 2 bases from V and 5 bases from J; bases unmatched to any gene: 8. CDR3 length: 14 residues. The germline V gene has CDR1 DFQATT and CDR2 SNEGSKA (reference sequence). CDR3 residues: CSARPGTARYGYTF. DNA for the CDR3: TGCAGTGCTAGACCCGGGACAGCCCGTTATGGCTACACCTTC.